A single sample gave rise to the 27 T cell receptor beta chains below, sequenced in a study of blood T cell repertoires in COVID-19. The data were produced by immunoSEQ multiplex PCR, yet TCRdb's version contains in-frame clones alone and is incomplete. Of 250,000 or so clones in the sample, roughly 86% were seen once. What was sequenced was PBMCs or T cells enriched from blood (not recorded which). Source of these receptors: a woman under 30 who had recovered from COVID-19.

CDR3: CASSYGQGSGNTIYF. CDR3 in DNA: TGTGCCAGCAGTTATGGACAGGGCTCTGGAAACACCATATATTTT. The chain uses TRBV7-9 and TRBJ1-3; 8 bases match TRBD1. Germline assignment: CDR1 SEHNR and CDR2 FQNEAQ (reference sequence). This CDR3 comprises 15 residues. Unmatched junction bases numbered 4, after V lost 6 bases and J lost 0 bases.

The V gene is TRBV28, the J gene TRBJ2-7; TRBD1 agrees at 7 bases. The length of the CDR3 is 21 residues. Trimming at V came to 6 bases and at J to 2 bases, leaving 28 bases not matched to a gene. CDR1 MDHEN and CDR2 SYDVKM come from the germline V gene. The CDR3 protein is CASRADRVSISRSPTTYEQYF. The CDR3 DNA follows: TGTGCCAGCAGGGCCGACAGGGTTTCTATCTCCCGTTCACCTACAACCTACGAGCAGTACTTC.

This chain connects TRBV9 to TRBJ2-3; D not resolved. Trimming took off 3 bases at V and 2 bases at J, with 7 bases between the two ends. The germline CDR1 and CDR2 sequences are SGDLS and YYNGEE. The CDR3 runs to 13 residues. The CDR3 loop is CASSAEATDTQYF. The CDR3 DNA is TGTGCCAGCAGCGCCGAGGCCACAGATACGCAGTATTTT.

In its sample, this clone was seen a few times. Distinct nucleotide sequences in the sample also encode this CDR3. The V call is TRBV7-9, the J call TRBJ1-2; D is undetermined. Trimming removed 5 bases at V and 4 bases at J, with 11 bases between. The length of the CDR3 is 13 residues. Germline V lookup: CDR1 SEHNR, CDR2 FQNEAQ (reference sequence). The CDR3 here is CASSLGRGYGYTF. Here the CDR3 DNA reads TGTGCCAGCAGCCTAGGACGAGGCTATGGCTACACCTTC. The complete variable domain, with remaining parts taken from reference TRBV7-9 and TRBJ1-2, reads DTGVSQNPRHKITKRGQNVTFRCDPISEHNRLYWYRQTLGQGPEFLTYFQNEAQLEKSRLLSDRFSAERPKGSFSTLEIQRTEQGDSAMYLCASSLGRGYGYTFGSGTRLTVV.

The chain is built from TRBV28 and TRBJ1-2; tentative D call: TRBD1 (6 bases). CDR3 length: 13 amino acids. Germline loops: CDR1 MDHEN, CDR2 SYDVKM. The V end lost 6 bases, the J end lost 4 bases, and 12 bases lay between the germline ends. This chain's CDR3 is CASRSSRGYGYTF. CDR3 coding DNA: TGTGCCAGCAGGTCGAGCAGGGGCTATGGCTACACCTTC.

The chain is built from TRBV11-2 and TRBJ1-1; no firm D call. The CDR3 covers 14 residues. V lost 0 bases and J 8 bases, leaving 13 bases between the germline ends. Germline CDR1 is SGHAT and CDR2 is FQNNGV. The CDR3 sequence is CASSLDPPRPEAFF. CDR3 DNA: TGTGCCAGCAGCTTAGATCCGCCCAGGCCCGAAGCTTTCTTT.

This chain links TRBV6-2 or TRBV6-3 with TRBJ2-7; a possible D gene is TRBD1 (6 bases). CDR3 length: 15 residues. Germline loops: CDR1 MNHEY, CDR2 SVGEGT. V was cut by 0 bases and J by 4 bases, with 13 bases left in between. The chain's CDR3 is CASSYSDSGFYEQYF. The CDR3 region has the DNA TGTGCCAGCAGTTACTCGGACAGCGGATTTTACGAGCAGTACTTC.

The chain combines TRBV5-8 with TRBJ2-7; no reliable D call. The CDR3 spans 15 residues. V lost 7 bases to trimming and J lost 4 bases, with 21 bases between them. The germline CDR1 and CDR2 sequences are SGHTS and YDEGEE. Here the CDR3 DNA reads TGTGCCAGCGCCCCCGAAGAGGCCGCTCCATACGAGCAGTACTTC. Translation gives CASAPEEAAPYEQYF. Variable domain in full (rest from reference TRBV5-8 and TRBJ2-7): EAGVTQSPTHLIKTRGQQATLRCSPISGHTSVYWYQQALGLGLQFLLWYDEGEERNRGNFPPRFSGRQFPNYSSELNVNALELEDSALYLCASAPEEAAPYEQYFGPGTRLTVT.

This chain uses TRBV7-9 with TRBJ2-3, with 7 bases identical to TRBD2. Germline lookup yields CDR1 SEHNR and CDR2 FQNEAQ (reference sequence). The CDR3 spans 15 residues. V dropped 5 bases and J dropped 3; count of bases not matched to a gene: 8. CDR3 coding DNA: TGTGCCAGCAGCCGCGGCGGGAGAATAACAGATACGCAGTATTTT. It is translated as CASSRGGRITDTQYF. Based on the CDR3 plus reference TRBV7-9 and TRBJ2-3, the full variable domain is DTGVSQNPRHKITKRGQNVTFRCDPISEHNRLYWYRQTLGQGPEFLTYFQNEAQLEKSRLLSDRFSAERPKGSFSTLEIQRTEQGDSAMYLCASSRGGRITDTQYFGPGTRLTVL.

The chain couples TRBV15 to TRBJ1-1; D perhaps matches TRBD1 (5 bases). CDR1 is LNHNV, CDR2 YYDKDF, per germline (reference sequence). The CDR3 spans 15 residues. V was shortened by 1 base and J by 0 bases, with 9 bases between the two germline ends. The CDR3 coding sequence is TGTGCCACCAGCAGAGGGCCACAGGTGAACACTGAAGCTTTCTTT. It specifies CATSRGPQVNTEAFF.

The rearrangement links TRBV30 to TRBJ1-1; a possible D gene is TRBD1 (6 bases). V was shortened by 7 bases and J by 4 bases, with 13 bases between the two germline ends. CDR1 and CDR2 from the germline V gene are GTSNPN and SVGIG (reference sequence). The CDR3 consists of 12 residues. Here the CDR3 DNA reads TGTGCCTTACAGGGTTGGAGCACTGAAGCTTTCTTT. Translation: CALQGWSTEAFF.

Here the CDR3 DNA reads TGTGCCAGCAGCCTCACTACCATGGGCGAGCAGTACTTC. Residues: CASSLTTMGEQYF. The gene calls are TRBV2 and TRBJ2-7, with D uncertain. V was trimmed by 6 bases and J by 6 bases, leaving 15 bases between them. Per germline, CDR1 SNHLY and CDR2 FYNNEI. CDR3 size: 13 residues.

The genes are TRBV5-1 and TRBJ2-3, with TRBD1 matching 10 bases. The junction had 5 bases not matched to a gene; V was cut back by 4 bases and J by 3 bases. The CDR3 totals 15 residues. Germline CDR1 is SGHRS and CDR2 is YFSETQ. CDR3 DNA: TGCGCCAGCAGCCCGCGGACAGGGGGGACAGATACGCAGTATTTT. Amino acid sequence: CASSPRTGGTDTQYF.

The V gene is TRBV19, the J gene TRBJ2-1, with 9 bases that match TRBD1. The V gene end was trimmed by 7 bases and the J gene end by 7 bases; junction bases not matched to a gene: 8. The CDR3 contains 14 residues. Germline-derived CDR1 and CDR2 are LNHDA and SQIVND (reference sequence). CDR3 in DNA: TGTGCCAGTAATTGGGGACAGGGTGGGAATGAGCAGTTCTTC. Its protein product is CASNWGQGGNEQFF.

The chain has TRBV5-1 and TRBJ1-4, with a possible D match to TRBD1 (5 bases). V lost 0 bases and J 5 bases, leaving 8 bases between the germline ends. The length of the CDR3 is 14 residues. Looked up from germline, CDR1 is SGHRS and CDR2 is YFSETQ. CDR3 amino acids: CASSLAGWNEKLFF. Written as DNA, the CDR3 is TGCGCCAGCAGCTTGGCAGGGTGGAATGAAAAACTGTTTTTT.

The chain couples TRBV12-2 to TRBJ2-2; the D call of TRBD2 is as the table states it, not checked on the DNA. TRBV12-2 is a listed pseudogene. CDR3 size: 16 residues. CDR3 sequence (DNA): TGTGCAAGTCGCCCACGCCGCCGGCTAGCGGGCGGGGAGCTGTTTTTT. Protein product: CASRPRRRLAGGELFF.

This sequence joins TRBV19 and TRBJ2-1; 8 bases align to TRBD1. CDR3 length: 15 amino acids. V trimming: 5 bases; J trimming: 6 bases; junction bases outside the gene matches: 9. Germline V gives CDR1 LNHDA, CDR2 SQIVND (reference sequence). CDR3 residues: CASSLTGTGLNEQFF. The CDR3 nucleotides are TGTGCCAGTAGTTTAACCGGGACAGGACTCAATGAGCAGTTCTTC.

The chain joins TRBV6-4 to TRBJ1-2, with 9 bases fitting TRBD1. With 0 bases clipped from V and 4 bases from J, the junction kept 6 bases outside the gene matches. Per the germline V gene, CDR1 is MRHNA and CDR2 is SNTAGT. The CDR3 runs to 16 residues. CDR3 loop: CASSDSPGQGIYGYTF. DNA of the CDR3: TGTGCCAGCAGTGACTCGCCCGGACAGGGGATCTATGGCTACACCTTC.

This chain uses TRBV6-1 with TRBJ2-5; 8 nucleotides align to TRBD1. The CDR3 has 17 residues. Germline CDR1 reads MNHNS; CDR2 reads SASEGT. The J segment lost 7 bases and the V segment lost 1 base, leaving 14 bases of the junction unmatched. DNA of the CDR3: TGTGCCAGCAGTGAAGGGGGTGCAGGGGGCGGGTTAATGACCCAGTACTTC. Its translation: CASSEGGAGGGLMTQYF.

A few counts support this clone. The chain recombines TRBV6-5 with TRBJ2-1; the match to TRBD2 covers 10 bases. In germline, CDR1 is MNHEY, CDR2 SVGAGI. The length of the CDR3 is 15 residues. The V segment lost 6 bases and the J segment 4 bases; nucleotides outside the gene matches: 6. The CDR3 region has the DNA TGTGCCAGCAGCTCTGGACTAGCGGAATACAATGAGCAGTTCTTC. It is translated as CASSSGLAEYNEQFF.

The J gene is TRBJ1-5, the V gene TRBV5-6, with 7 nucleotides matching TRBD1. The CDR3 is 16 residues long. J gave up 4 bases and V 1 base, and 8 bases lay outside the gene matches. CDR1 is SGHDT, CDR2 YYEEEE, per germline. Here the CDR3 reads CASSLWVTGQNQPQHF. The CDR3 nucleotides are TGTGCCAGCAGCTTGTGGGTGACAGGGCAAAATCAGCCCCAGCATTTT.

The chain recombines TRBV19 with TRBJ2-7; a weak D match, TRBD1 (6 bases). The CDR3 runs to 15 residues. Trimming removed 3 bases at V and 2 bases at J, with 14 bases between. Germline values: CDR1 LNHDA, CDR2 SQIVND (reference sequence). CDR3 DNA sequence: TGTGCCAGTAGTATTTTTGGGACAACAACCTACGAGCAGTACTTC. Encoded protein: CASSIFGTTTYEQYF.

The chain carries TRBV7-2 and TRBJ1-6; D is perhaps TRBD1 (5 bases). The V end lost 3 bases, the J end lost 7 bases, and 7 bases lay between the germline ends. Germline V CDR1 and CDR2: SGHTA, FQGNSA. The CDR3 is 13 residues long. As DNA, the CDR3 is TGTGCCAGCAGCTTCACAGGCAATTCACCCCTCCACTTT. This sequence encodes CASSFTGNSPLHF.

This chain joins TRBV4-1 and TRBJ2-1; 7 bases line up with TRBD1. V gave up 2 bases and J gave up 5 bases; unmatched junction bases: 9. There are 16 residues in the CDR3. The germline V gene has CDR1 MGHRA and CDR2 YSYEKL. The CDR3 coding sequence is TGCGCCAGCAGCCAAATCCCGGGACAGCGGAACAATGAGCAGTTCTTC. This translates into CASSQIPGQRNNEQFF.

The chain carries TRBV5-1 and TRBJ2-3; 8 bases map to TRBD1. The CDR3 has 14 amino acids. After removal of 4 bases from V and 5 bases from J, the junction contained 6 bases not matched to a gene. The germline gives CDR1 SGHRS, CDR2 YFSETQ. CDR3 coding DNA: TGCGCCAGCAGCGAAGGACAGGGTGGAGATACGCAGTATTTT. It translates to CASSEGQGGDTQYF.

The chain carries TRBV7-2 and TRBJ2-1, with 9 bases aligning to TRBD1. This CDR3 is 15 amino acids long. Germline trimming cut 4 bases from V and 2 bases from J; bases unmatched to any gene: 3. CDR1 and CDR2 (germline): SGHTA, FQGNSA. CDR3 region: CASSYGQGTYNEQFF. The CDR3 DNA follows: TGTGCCAGCAGCTACGGACAGGGGACCTACAATGAGCAGTTCTTC.

This chain joins TRBV20-1 and TRBJ2-6; D gene uncertain. Trimming took 3 bases from V and 1 from J, leaving 7 bases between them. Per germline, CDR1 DFQATT and CDR2 SNEGSKA (reference sequence). This CDR3 spans 14 amino acids. The CDR3 loop reads CSASRVSGANVLTF. The CDR3 DNA follows: TGCAGTGCTAGTCGGGTTTCTGGGGCCAACGTCCTGACTTTC.